This T cell receptor beta chain originates from a study of CD4 T cells in relation to SARS-CoV-2 and coronaviruses. Study background: TCR beta CDR3s were sequenced after approximately 11-day antigen culture of PBMCs.

Method: immunoSEQ multiplex PCR; TCRdb's copy keeps in-frame clones and lacks some. The sample carries more than 15,000 clones, around four fifths recorded once. Before the COVID-19 pandemic, during about 2011-2018, CD4+ T cells were taken from unexposed donors. After ten to eleven days of culture, CD4+ T cells were isolated. Testing used SARS-CoV-2 S/N and four cold-coronavirus spikes on unexposed-donor CD4+ T cells, cells permitting. With regard to this clone: The antigen is unknown.

The source is a human donor in good health. Sample: CD4+ T cells from PBMCs, cultured in vitro.

DNA for the CDR3: TGTGCCAGCAGTTACAGGTGGCAGGGAGGTGAAAAACTGTTTTTT. This sequence encodes CASSYRWQGGEKLFF. This chain connects TRBV6-2 or TRBV6-3 to TRBJ1-4; D perhaps matches TRBD1 (5 bases). The CDR3 runs 15 residues. Germline CDR1 MNHEY, CDR2 SVGEGT. V lost 2 bases and J 7 bases, leaving 14 bases between the germline ends.